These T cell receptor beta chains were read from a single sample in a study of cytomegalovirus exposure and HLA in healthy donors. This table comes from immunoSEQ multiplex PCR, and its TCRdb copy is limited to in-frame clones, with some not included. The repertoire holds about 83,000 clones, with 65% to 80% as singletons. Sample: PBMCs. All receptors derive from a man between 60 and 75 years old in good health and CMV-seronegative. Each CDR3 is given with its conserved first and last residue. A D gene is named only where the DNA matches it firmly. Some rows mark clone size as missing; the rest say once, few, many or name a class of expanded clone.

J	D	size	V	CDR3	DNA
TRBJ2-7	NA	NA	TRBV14	CASSQDSRYSYEQYF	TGTGCCAGCAGCCAAGATTCCAGGTACTCCTACGAGCAGTACTTC
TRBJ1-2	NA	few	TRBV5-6	CASSQASTGYTF	TGTGCCAGCAGCCAGGCGTCAACTGGCTACACCTTC
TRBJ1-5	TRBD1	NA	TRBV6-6	CASSKQGTQPQHF	TGTGCCAGCAGCAAACAGGGGACTCAGCCCCAGCATTTT
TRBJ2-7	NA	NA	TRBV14	CASSQSAGRNEQYF	TGTGCCAGCAGCCAGTCGGCAGGGCGGAACGAGCAGTACTTC
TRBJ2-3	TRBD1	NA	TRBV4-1	CASSPGQGQATDTQYF	TGCGCCAGCAGCCCCGGACAGGGCCAGGCCACAGATACGCAGTATTTT
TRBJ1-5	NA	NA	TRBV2	CASSDGLSNQPQHF	TGTGCCAGCAGCGATGGGCTGAGCAATCAGCCCCAGCATTTT
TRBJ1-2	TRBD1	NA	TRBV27	CASSSGTGRVGGYTF	TGTGCCAGCAGTTCCGGGACAGGAAGAGTGGGTGGCTACACCTTC
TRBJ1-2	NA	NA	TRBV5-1	CASSLEVRGSGYTF	TGCGCCAGCAGCTTGGAGGTCAGGGGCTCTGGCTACACCTTC
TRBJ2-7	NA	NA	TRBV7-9	CASSLIQGSYEQYF	TGTGCCAGCAGCTTAATTCAGGGATCCTACGAGCAGTACTTC
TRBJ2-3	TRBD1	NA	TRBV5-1	CASSWTGGVSDTQYF	TGCGCCAGCAGCTGGACAGGGGGTGTTTCAGATACGCAGTATTTT
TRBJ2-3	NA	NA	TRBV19	CASSSGARQADTQYF	TGTGCCAGTAGTTCAGGGGCCCGGCAGGCAGATACGCAGTATTTT